This TCR beta chain was retrieved from a study of blood T cells in healthy people across ages. Study-level findings and limits: Naive CD4+ cell counts and diversity both ran higher in long-lived than in aged donors.

This clonotype was observed many times. What it binds is unknown. Primed by a sample-barcoded 5' primer and a J-beta primer mix, a second PCR proceeded for 7 to 11 cycles. Each cDNA molecule was tagged by a template-switch adaptor that had 12 random nucleotides. MiXCR, run by TCRdb on the 5' RACE reads, gives a single entry per CDR3 protein. This sample has about 970,000 distinct CDR3 sequences, with 51% found just once. Germline V gives CDR1 SQVTM, CDR2 ANQGSEA. The CDR3 extends over 13 amino acids. J lost 3 bases, V lost 6 bases, and 7 bases had no gene match. This receptor was identified in a woman aged 55 to 70 in good health. This chain uses TRBV29-1 with TRBJ2-7, with 8 positions matching TRBD2. Input material: blood. In DNA form, the CDR3 reads TGCAGCGTGGGTGTAGCGGGAAGCTACGAGCAGTACTTC. Its translation is CSVGVAGSYEQYF.